The rows below give T cell receptor beta chains drawn from one sample of a study of blood T cell repertoires in COVID-19. Libraries were prepared by immunoSEQ multiplex PCR; TCRdb keeps only in-frame clonotypes and omits some of them. The sample contains 95,000 to 150,000 clones, less than 90% of which appear only once. The sequenced sample was PBMCs or T cells enriched from blood (not recorded which). These receptors were collected from a woman in her thirties who had recovered from COVID-19. CDR3s include the opening cysteine and the closing phenylalanine or tryptophan. Fields, in order: D gene, J gene, V gene, clone size, CDR3 DNA, CDR3 protein. A D gene is named only where the DNA matches it firmly. Only some rows state a clone size, as once, few, many or a class for expanded clones.

d_call: TRBD2; j_call: TRBJ2-5; v_call: TRBV29-1; clone_size: NA; cdr3_nt: TGCAGCGTTGAGTTCTTTAGCGGGACGTGGGGTGAGACCCAGTACTTC; cdr3_aa: CSVEFFSGTWGETQYF
d_call: TRBD2; j_call: TRBJ2-5; v_call: TRBV7-2; clone_size: NA; cdr3_nt: TGTGCCAGCAGCCAGGGACTAGCGGGCCTCCAAGAGACCCAGTACTTC; cdr3_aa: CASSQGLAGLQETQYF
d_call: NA; j_call: TRBJ2-5; v_call: TRBV25-1; clone_size: NA; cdr3_nt: TGTGCCAGCAGTGGCCCCGGAAGGGAGCAAGAGACCCAGTACTTC; cdr3_aa: CASSGPGREQETQYF
d_call: NA; j_call: TRBJ1-2; v_call: TRBV7-3; clone_size: NA; cdr3_nt: TGTGCCAGCAGCCCCTCCGGCACAGGGACGATCTATGGCTACACCTTC; cdr3_aa: CASSPSGTGTIYGYTF
d_call: NA; j_call: TRBJ1-5; v_call: TRBV6-2/TRBV6-3; clone_size: once; cdr3_nt: TGTGCCAGCAGCCCTATAGCCCCGAGGAGCAATCAGCCCCAGCATTTT; cdr3_aa: CASSPIAPRSNQPQHF
d_call: NA; j_call: TRBJ2-7; v_call: TRBV4-1; clone_size: NA; cdr3_nt: TGCGCCAGCAGCCAAGTTTTCCGTGGGGCAAAAAGCTACGAGCAGTACTTC; cdr3_aa: CASSQVFRGAKSYEQYF
d_call: NA; j_call: TRBJ1-6; v_call: TRBV9; clone_size: NA; cdr3_nt: TGTGCCAGCAGCGTAGCCAGTGTTAATTCACCCCTCCACTTT; cdr3_aa: CASSVASVNSPLHF
d_call: TRBD1; j_call: TRBJ1-5; v_call: TRBV28; clone_size: NA; cdr3_nt: TGTGCCAGCAGTTTTGACAGGGGGGAGATCAATCAGCCCCAGCATTTT; cdr3_aa: CASSFDRGEINQPQHF
d_call: NA; j_call: TRBJ2-1; v_call: TRBV10-3; clone_size: NA; cdr3_nt: TGTGCCATCAGAGGGGACTCTATAGAGCAGTTCTTC; cdr3_aa: CAIRGDSIEQFF
d_call: NA; j_call: TRBJ2-7; v_call: TRBV2; clone_size: NA; cdr3_nt: TGTGCCAGCGACCCAGGGATAGGTGAGCAGTACTTC; cdr3_aa: CASDPGIGEQYF
d_call: NA; j_call: TRBJ2-7; v_call: TRBV19; clone_size: NA; cdr3_nt: TGTGCCAGTAGTATATCCTTTGCCGCGTCCGAGCAGTACTTC; cdr3_aa: CASSISFAASEQYF
d_call: TRBD1; j_call: TRBJ1-3; v_call: TRBV9; clone_size: NA; cdr3_nt: TGTGCCAGCAGCTACAGGACAGGATCTGGAAACACCATATATTTT; cdr3_aa: CASSYRTGSGNTIYF
d_call: NA; j_call: TRBJ1-5; v_call: TRBV19; clone_size: NA; cdr3_nt: TGTGCCAGTAGTATAAGGCGGTGGAAGGAAGTCCGCAATCAGCCCCAGCATTTT; cdr3_aa: CASSIRRWKEVRNQPQHF
d_call: NA; j_call: TRBJ2-7; v_call: TRBV18; clone_size: NA; cdr3_nt: TGTGCCAGCTCACCATCCGGGACTTACTACGAGCAGTACTTC; cdr3_aa: CASSPSGTYYEQYF
d_call: TRBD2; j_call: TRBJ2-1; v_call: TRBV6-5; clone_size: NA; cdr3_nt: TGTGCCAGCAGTTACTCGAGATTCGGGACTAGTCAGTTCTTC; cdr3_aa: CASSYSRFGTSQFF
d_call: NA; j_call: TRBJ1-6; v_call: TRBV4-2; clone_size: NA; cdr3_nt: TGTGCCAGCAGCCAAGATTGGACAGACTCCTATAATTCACCCCTCCACTTT; cdr3_aa: CASSQDWTDSYNSPLHF
d_call: TRBD1; j_call: TRBJ2-2; v_call: TRBV5-1; clone_size: NA; cdr3_nt: TGCGCCAGCACCCTTGGACAGGCGCTACCAACCGGGGAGCTGTTTTTT; cdr3_aa: CASTLGQALPTGELFF
d_call: NA; j_call: TRBJ1-5; v_call: TRBV27; clone_size: few; cdr3_nt: TGTGCCAGCAGTTATGGGACGGGGGACGGGCCCCAGCATTTT; cdr3_aa: CASSYGTGDGPQHF
d_call: NA; j_call: TRBJ1-5; v_call: TRBV4-2; clone_size: NA; cdr3_nt: TGTGCCAGCAGCCAGAGGGCAGATAATAGCAATCAGCCCCAGCATTTT; cdr3_aa: CASSQRADNSNQPQHF
d_call: NA; j_call: TRBJ2-5; v_call: TRBV5-5; clone_size: few; cdr3_nt: TGTGCCAGCAGCTTGGATTCTTCGGAGACCCAGTACTTC; cdr3_aa: CASSLDSSETQYF
d_call: NA; j_call: TRBJ1-1; v_call: TRBV19; clone_size: NA; cdr3_nt: TGTGCCAGTAAACCGCAGGCGGGGTGGACTGAAGCTTTCTTT; cdr3_aa: CASKPQAGWTEAFF
d_call: NA; j_call: TRBJ1-2; v_call: TRBV5-6; clone_size: NA; cdr3_nt: TGTGCCAGCAGCCAGCTAGAAGGTACCATGTATTATGGCTACACCTTC; cdr3_aa: CASSQLEGTMYYGYTF
d_call: NA; j_call: TRBJ2-3; v_call: TRBV5-1; clone_size: NA; cdr3_nt: TGCGCCAGCAACAGGTTAGCGGAGACAGATACGCAGTATTTT; cdr3_aa: CASNRLAETDTQYF
d_call: TRBD2; j_call: TRBJ2-7; v_call: TRBV29-1; clone_size: NA; cdr3_nt: TGCAGCGTTGAGGTAGCGGGAGGTTACGAGCAGTACTTC; cdr3_aa: CSVEVAGGYEQYF
d_call: NA; j_call: TRBJ2-3; v_call: TRBV29-1; clone_size: NA; cdr3_nt: TGCAGCGTTGAAACAGGCTCAGATACGCAGTATTTT; cdr3_aa: CSVETGSDTQYF
d_call: NA; j_call: TRBJ2-7; v_call: TRBV19; clone_size: NA; cdr3_nt: TGTGCCAGTAGTCCTCTGTCCGGCTACGAGCAGTACTTC; cdr3_aa: CASSPLSGYEQYF
d_call: TRBD1; j_call: TRBJ1-3; v_call: TRBV14; clone_size: NA; cdr3_nt: TGTGCCAGCAGCCGACAGGGATCAGTCAGCACCATATATTTT; cdr3_aa: CASSRQGSVSTIYF
d_call: NA; j_call: TRBJ2-2; v_call: TRBV7-9; clone_size: NA; cdr3_nt: TGTGCCAGCAGCTTTAGACAGACGAACACCGGGGAGCTGTTTTTT; cdr3_aa: CASSFRQTNTGELFF